Each of the 25 T cell receptor beta chains below was sequenced from the same sample in a study of cytomegalovirus exposure and HLA in healthy donors. TCRdb's table, derived via immunoSEQ multiplex PCR, lists solely in-frame clones and lacks some. The profile shows hundreds of thousands of clones, about 90% of them singletons. The sequenced sample was PBMCs. The receptors shown here come from a man aged 18 to 30 in good health and CMV-seropositive.

The genes are TRBV28 and TRBJ1-3; no clear D gene. This CDR3 is built from 15 residues. Between the trimmed V and J ends, which lost 6 bases and 4 bases, there was a span of 16 bases. Per the germline V gene, CDR1 is MDHEN and CDR2 is SYDVKM. For the CDR3, the DNA is TGTGCCAGCAGCCCCTACGCCCGTATCGGAAACACCATATATTTT. It translates to CASSPYARIGNTIYF. The full variable domain, completed using reference TRBV28 and TRBJ1-3, is DVKVTQSSRYLVKRTGEKVFLECVQDMDHENMFWYRQDPGLGLRLIYFSYDVKMKEKGDIPEGYSVSREKKERFSLILESASTNQTSMYLCASSPYARIGNTIYFGEGSWLTVV.

This clone was seen just once. This chain links TRBV2 with TRBJ2-1; D is undetermined. CDR1 is SNHLY and CDR2 is FYNNEI in the germline V gene. CDR3 length equals 11 residues. V lost 5 bases and J 7 bases, leaving 6 bases between the germline ends. This CDR3 is CASSPLNEQFF. For the CDR3, the DNA is TGTGCCAGCAGTCCTCTAAATGAGCAGTTCTTC.

V usage is TRBV6-1 and J usage is TRBJ1-2; 8 bases fit TRBD1. With V trimmed by 5 bases and J by 4 bases, 6 bases remained unmatched. This CDR3 has 14 residues. The germline gives CDR1 MNHNS, CDR2 SASEGT. CDR3 sequence: CASSQRTGTYGYTF. CDR3 coding DNA: TGTGCCAGCAGTCAACGGACAGGGACCTATGGCTACACCTTC.

The chain couples TRBV30 to TRBJ1-3; 7 bases fit TRBD1. Germline CDR1 is GTSNPN and CDR2 is SVGIG (reference sequence). V lost 2 bases to trimming and J lost 1 base; unmatched junction nucleotides: 8. The CDR3 consists of 16 residues. CDR3 loop: CAWSPSTGPSGNTIYF. The DNA for the CDR3 is TGTGCCTGGAGTCCCTCGACAGGGCCTTCTGGAAACACCATATATTTT.

This clone occurred once. The V and J genes are TRBV9 and TRBJ2-7, with TRBD2 matching 11 bases. With 1 base clipped from V and 2 bases from J, the junction kept 11 bases outside the gene matches. Germline CDR1 is SGDLS and CDR2 is YYNGEE. This CDR3 has 18 amino acids. The CDR3 DNA reads as TGTGCCAGCAGCGTAAAGAGGGGGACTAGCGGTAAACCCTACGAGCAGTACTTC. Its protein is CASSVKRGTSGKPYEQYF.

The gene calls are TRBV9 and TRBJ2-1, with 9 bases matching TRBD2. The CDR3 covers 15 residues. Germline V gene data show CDR1 as SGDLS and CDR2 as YYNGEE. Germline trimming cut 2 bases from V and 7 bases from J; bases unmatched to any gene: 7. The CDR3 DNA follows: TGTGCCAGCAGCGTTAGCGGGAGCTATGTAAATGAGCAGTTCTTC. Encoded protein: CASSVSGSYVNEQFF.

V gene TRBV15 combines with J gene TRBJ1-2; maybe TRBD1 (6 bases). V shed 1 base and J shed 5 bases, with 8 bases lying between them. CDR1 is LNHNV, CDR2 YYDKDF, per germline (reference sequence). CDR3 length: 13 amino acids. The DNA of the CDR3 is TGTGCCACCAGCAGAGGGGGGGCATATGGCTACACCTTC. Translation: CATSRGGAYGYTF.

This chain links TRBV10-3 with TRBJ2-1; D is unresolved. This CDR3 region has 15 residues. Trimming shortened V by 6 bases and J by 0 bases, and 12 bases separated the two germline ends. Germline V CDR1 and CDR2: ENHRY, SYGVKD. For the CDR3, the DNA is TGTGCCATCAGCAGACCTTACAGCTCCTACAATGAGCAGTTCTTC. It is translated as CAISRPYSSYNEQFF.

The chain joins TRBV30 to TRBJ2-6; D is undetermined. CDR3 size: 16 residues. Germline V CDR1 and CDR2: GTSNPN, SVGIG (reference sequence). V lost 1 base and J lost 0, with 10 bases in between. The CDR3 bases are TGTGCCTGGAGTGAGTCCTGGGGCTCTGGGGCCAACGTCCTGACTTTC. Residues: CAWSESWGSGANVLTF.

This clone has just one count. V and J are TRBV18 and TRBJ1-2; a weak D match, TRBD1 (6 bases). V gave up 3 bases and J gave up 6 bases, with 20 bases separating them. The CDR3 consists of 16 residues. The V gene's germline CDR1 is KGHSH and CDR2 LQKENI. As DNA, the CDR3 is TGTGCCAGCTCACCGTATGTGGTAGGACAGCGAGATGGCTACACCTTC. Translation: CASSPYVVGQRDGYTF.

V is TRBV27 and J is TRBJ1-5, with D uncertain. With 6 bases removed from V and 4 bases from J, the gap between germline ends came to 10 bases. From germline, CDR1 is MNHEY and CDR2 SMNVEV (reference sequence). The CDR3 loop spans 13 amino acids. The DNA for the CDR3 is TGTGCCAGCAGCTATCAAGAGAATCAGCCCCAGCATTTT. Amino acid sequence: CASSYQENQPQHF.

This clone was observed once. The chain links TRBV5-1 to TRBJ2-7; 8 nucleotides match TRBD2. V was clipped by 0 bases and J by 5 bases; unmatched bases: 13. The CDR3 extends over 17 amino acids. Germline loops: CDR1 SGHRS, CDR2 YFSETQ. CDR3 coding DNA: TGCGCCAGCAGCTTGGGGATTAAAGCGGGAGAAGCTGACGAGCAGTACTTC. Protein: CASSLGIKAGEADEQYF.

V and J are TRBV7-2 and TRBJ2-7; no clear D. Per the germline V gene, CDR1 is SGHTA and CDR2 is FQGNSA. The CDR3 loop spans 13 amino acids. The V and J ends lost 5 bases and 3 bases respectively, with 11 bases between them. The CDR3 coding sequence is TGTGCCAGCAGCCCTTCTTCATACTACGAGCAGTACTTC. As protein: CASSPSSYYEQYF.

V and J are TRBV2 and TRBJ2-3; D might be TRBD1 (6 bases). There are 16 residues in the CDR3. Germline CDR1 SNHLY, CDR2 FYNNEI. Trimming removed 3 bases from V and 0 bases from J, with 13 bases in between. CDR3 amino acids: CASSEMTGISTDTQYF. CDR3 sequence (DNA): TGTGCCAGCAGTGAGATGACAGGCATCAGCACAGATACGCAGTATTTT.

This clone was counted once. The chain joins TRBV5-4 to TRBJ2-7, with a tentative D call TRBD1 (5 bases). The V gene lost 4 bases and the J gene lost 3 bases, with 17 bases spanning the gap. This CDR3 is 15 amino acids long. The germline V gene encodes CDR1 SGHNT and CDR2 YYREEE (reference sequence). The CDR3 region has the DNA TGTGCCAGCAGCATGGATGTGTTAGGGGTCTACGAGCAGTACTTC. It is translated as CASSMDVLGVYEQYF.

The sample holds one count of this clone. The V gene is TRBV9, the J gene TRBJ2-2; no reliable D call. Germline V gene lookup returns CDR1 SGDLS and CDR2 YYNGEE. The CDR3 loop spans 15 amino acids. V gave up 0 bases and J gave up 0 bases, with 6 bases separating them. CDR3 region: CASSVGWANTGELFF. The CDR3 coding sequence is TGTGCCAGCAGCGTAGGCTGGGCGAACACCGGGGAGCTGTTTTTT.

The gene calls are TRBV18 and TRBJ1-4; D is unresolved. This CDR3 is built from 14 residues. Trimming pared 2 bases from V and 4 bases from J, leaving 8 bases between. Germline assignment: CDR1 KGHSH and CDR2 LQKENI. CDR3 sequence (DNA): TGTGCCAGCTCACCAGGAAATTTTAATGAAAAACTGTTTTTT. Protein product: CASSPGNFNEKLFF.

The chain has TRBV11-2 and TRBJ2-1; D possibly corresponds to TRBD1 (5 bases). The CDR3 sequence is 16 residues long. V was clipped by 0 bases and J by 3 bases, with 12 bases between them. From germline, CDR1 is SGHAT and CDR2 FQNNGV. The CDR3 DNA sequence: TGTGCCAGCAGCTTAGAAATTAGACAGCGCTACAATGAGCAGTTCTTC. Amino acids: CASSLEIRQRYNEQFF.

J is TRBJ1-5 and V is TRBV6-5; D is uncertain. CDR3 length: 13 residues. Germline CDR1 MNHEY, CDR2 SVGAGI. The V gene lost 5 bases and the J gene lost 4 bases, with 9 bases spanning the gap. As DNA, the CDR3 is TGTGCCAGCAGTAAACAGCAAAATCAGCCCCAGCATTTT. Encoded protein: CASSKQQNQPQHF.

The V and J genes are TRBV7-3 and TRBJ2-7; no firm D call. Germline CDR1 and CDR2: SGHTA and FQGTGA. Trimming took 2 bases from V and 4 from J, leaving 12 bases between them. This CDR3 spans 14 amino acids. CDR3: CASSLGCCGYEQYF. The CDR3, as DNA: TGTGCCAGCAGCTTAGGTTGTTGTGGATACGAGCAGTACTTC.

The chain joins TRBV29-1 to TRBJ2-5; D may be TRBD2 (6 bases). This CDR3 has 14 amino acids. Trimming took 6 bases from V and 2 from J, leaving 16 bases between them. Germline V gives CDR1 SQVTM, CDR2 ANQGSEA. The CDR3 loop is CSVAWDSRQETQYF. As DNA, the CDR3 is TGCAGCGTCGCCTGGGACTCCAGGCAAGAGACCCAGTACTTC.

The table lists this clone with a count of one. The V call is TRBV2, the J call TRBJ1-5; TRBD1 agrees at 8 bases. CDR1 is SNHLY and CDR2 is FYNNEI in the germline V gene. CDR3 size: 15 residues. The junction had 7 bases not matched to a gene; V was cut back by 6 bases and J by 3 bases. The CDR3 DNA sequence: TGTGCCAGCAGGGGGGACAGGATTCTCAATCAGCCCCAGCATTTT. It yields the protein CASRGDRILNQPQHF. The variable domain in full, with the rest retrieved from reference TRBV2 and TRBJ1-5, is EPEVTQTPSHQVTQMGQEVILRCVPISNHLYFYWYRQILGQKVEFLVSFYNNEISEKSEIFDDQFSVERPDGSNFTLKIRSTKLEDSAMYFCASRGDRILNQPQHFGDGTRLSIL.

This rearrangement joins TRBV7-2 to TRBJ1-3; 9 nucleotides match TRBD1. The CDR3 consists of 15 residues. Germline lookup yields CDR1 SGHTA and CDR2 FQGNSA. V gave up 5 bases and J gave up 2 bases; unmatched junction bases: 4. The CDR3: CASSPTGGAGNTIYF. The CDR3 nucleotides read TGTGCCAGCAGCCCCACAGGGGGCGCTGGAAACACCATATATTTT.

This chain links TRBV5-1 with TRBJ1-1, with D uncertain. From germline, CDR1 is SGHRS and CDR2 YFSETQ. This CDR3 contains 13 residues. The germline V and J ends were trimmed by 4 bases and 11 bases, with 18 bases remaining between them. The CDR3 nucleotides are TGCGCCAGCAGCAACCGGACCGAGCTTCGGGCTTTCTTT. It is translated as CASSNRTELRAFF.

V usage is TRBV2 and J usage is TRBJ2-5, with no clear D. V lost 1 base and J 4 bases, leaving 7 bases between the germline ends. CDR1 SNHLY and CDR2 FYNNEI come from the germline V gene. CDR3 length equals 13 residues. The chain's CDR3 is CASSEDRGETQYF. CDR3 sequence (DNA): TGTGCCAGCAGTGAAGACAGAGGAGAGACCCAGTACTTC.